A single sample is the source of the 18 T cell receptor beta chains below, sequenced in a study of shared clonotypes between healthy human individuals. Profiled with immunoSEQ multiplex PCR; TCRdb holds only in-frame clones, not every one. The data hold around 500,000 clones, with 70% to 80% observed a single time. The sequencing sample was made of PBMCs. These receptors all stem from a woman in her thirties or forties in good health. Some clones in this sample may be carry-over from other donors' samples.

V and J are TRBV7-8 and TRBJ2-5; a weak D match, TRBD2 (7 bases). The CDR3 is 11 amino acids. V lost 6 bases and J lost 7, with 9 bases in between. CDR1 is SGHVS and CDR2 is FQNEAQ in the germline V gene. CDR3 amino acids: CASRGGGTQYF. CDR3 nucleotide sequence: TGTGCCAGCAGAGGGGGGGGGACCCAGTACTTC.

As to this clone: Other DNA sequences within the sample encode an identical CDR3. The chain combines TRBV28 with TRBJ2-7; 7 bases fit TRBD1. The germline CDR1 and CDR2 sequences are MDHEN and SYDVKM. V was pared by 1 base and J by 2 bases, with 2 bases of the junction left unmatched. The length of the CDR3 is 14 residues. The CDR3 DNA follows: TGTGCCAGCAGTTTATTGAGGGGGCCCTACGAGCAGTACTTC. This codes for CASSLLRGPYEQYF. Variable domain in full (rest from reference TRBV28 and TRBJ2-7): DVKVTQSSRYLVKRTGEKVFLECVQDMDHENMFWYRQDPGLGLRLIYFSYDVKMKEKGDIPEGYSVSREKKERFSLILESASTNQTSMYLCASSLLRGPYEQYFGPGTRLTVT.

The chain recombines TRBV28 with TRBJ2-5, with D perhaps matching TRBD2 (7 bases). The ends were cut back, 6 bases at V and 2 bases at J, with 13 bases in the middle. This CDR3 region has 14 residues. The V gene's germline CDR1 is MDHEN and CDR2 SYDVKM. CDR3 DNA sequence: TGTGCCAGCAGCCTAGGGGGGGGGCAAGAGACCCAGTACTTC. Protein product: CASSLGGGQETQYF.

The chain employs TRBV5-1 and TRBJ2-1, with D possibly being TRBD2 (6 bases). The CDR3 totals 16 residues. V dropped 0 bases and J dropped 6 bases, with 16 bases sitting between them. CDR1 is SGHRS, CDR2 YFSETQ, per germline. This chain's CDR3 is CASSLVIGGGGNEQFF. The CDR3 DNA is TGCGCCAGCAGCTTGGTGATCGGGGGAGGTGGCAATGAGCAGTTCTTC.

This clone has a handful of counts. The chain recombines TRBV11-3 with TRBJ2-2, with D perhaps matching TRBD1 (7 bases). V was trimmed by 5 bases and J by 4 bases, leaving 11 bases between them. The CDR3 is 14 residues long. Germline CDR1 is SGHNT and CDR2 is YENEEA. The CDR3 region is CASSLQGGTGELFF. For the CDR3, the DNA is TGTGCCAGCAGCCTTCAGGGGGGCACCGGGGAGCTGTTTTTT.

The V call is TRBV7-9, the J call TRBJ1-2; a possible D gene is TRBD1 (5 bases). The CDR3 length is 15 residues. Germline CDR1 reads SEHNR; CDR2 reads FQNEAQ (reference sequence). Trimming pared 5 bases from V and 1 base from J, leaving 14 bases between. CDR3 residues: CASSEGLPRNYGYTF. DNA of the CDR3: TGTGCCAGCAGCGAGGGACTGCCTCGTAACTATGGCTACACCTTC.

The V call is TRBV28, the J call TRBJ2-3, with 9 bases fitting TRBD1. Unmatched junction bases numbered 3, after V lost 5 bases and J lost 6 bases. CDR1 and CDR2 (germline): MDHEN, SYDVKM. The CDR3 runs 13 residues. The CDR3 nucleotides read TGTGCCAGCAGTGGGACAGGGCCCGATACGCAGTATTTT. Its protein product is CASSGTGPDTQYF.

Regarding this clone: A much more abundant neighbour one base away suggests this may be a read error. Without the conserved terminal phenylalanine or tryptophan, this CDR3 likely stems from a read error. The chain joins TRBV28 to TRBJ1-1; 8 positions match TRBD1. In germline, CDR1 is MDHEN, CDR2 SYDVKM. This CDR3 is built from 15 residues. This CDR3 is CATRGGTGWNTEAFS. As DNA, the CDR3 is TGTGCTACAAGGGGGGGGACAGGCTGGAACACTGAAGCTTTCTCT.

J is TRBJ2-7 and V is TRBV27, with unresolved D. V lost 2 bases to trimming and J lost 0 bases, with 14 bases between them. The V gene's germline CDR1 is MNHEY and CDR2 SMNVEV (reference sequence). The CDR3 has 16 residues. The CDR3 DNA sequence: TGTGCCAGCAGTTTAAATTTTCTCGTGAGCTCCTACGAGCAGTACTTC. Its translation: CASSLNFLVSSYEQYF.

This clone came up many times. This chain links TRBV2 with TRBJ1-2, with D tentatively TRBD1 (5 bases). The CDR3 has 17 residues. V dropped 5 bases and J dropped 0 bases, with 19 bases sitting between them. CDR1 is SNHLY, CDR2 FYNNEI, per germline. CDR3 sequence (DNA): TGTGCCAGCAGTAAAACGTGGGGGGGAATCACTAACTATGGCTACACCTTC. This gives the protein CASSKTWGGITNYGYTF.

J is TRBJ2-7 and V is TRBV25-1; no clear D. Germline V gives CDR1 MGHDK, CDR2 SYGVNS. V was shortened by 4 bases and J by 3 bases, with 7 bases between the two germline ends. This CDR3 has 12 residues. The CDR3, as DNA: TGTGCCAGCAGTGTGGACCTCTACGAGCAGTACTTC. Its translation is CASSVDLYEQYF.

V is TRBV7-9 and J is TRBJ1-4, with 7 bases identical to TRBD1. CDR3 length equals 14 residues. The V segment lost 5 bases and the J segment 2 bases; nucleotides outside the gene matches: 2. The germline V gene encodes CDR1 SEHNR and CDR2 FQNEAQ (reference sequence). The CDR3 DNA follows: TGTGCCAGCAGCCGGGGACAGACTAATGAAAAACTGTTTTTT. Its translation is CASSRGQTNEKLFF.

This clone has just a few counts. The chain links TRBV28 to TRBJ1-1; no reliable D call. Between the trimmed V and J ends, which lost 7 bases and 11 bases, there was a span of 17 bases. The germline V gene has CDR1 MDHEN and CDR2 SYDVKM. The CDR3 consists of 12 residues. DNA of the CDR3: TGTGCCAGCAACACCAGGCCCTACGCCGCTTTCTTT. Encoded protein: CASNTRPYAAFF.

This clone turned up a few times. This chain connects TRBV5-4 to TRBJ1-2; D is ambiguous. The CDR3 runs to 12 residues. Deletions cut 2 bases from V and 10 bases from J, with 12 bases between. Germline CDR1 is SGHNT and CDR2 is YYREEE (reference sequence). CDR3 residues: CASSFGDGFYTF. DNA for the CDR3: TGTGCCAGCAGCTTCGGCGACGGGTTCTACACCTTC.

Concerning this clone: Additional DNA sequences in this sample encode the identical CDR3. This chain links TRBV19 with TRBJ1-1; D is ambiguous. Germline V gene data show CDR1 as LNHDA and CDR2 as SQIVND (reference sequence). This CDR3 is built from 13 residues. Trimming took 1 base from V and 2 from J, leaving 5 bases between them. The CDR3 nucleotides read TGTGCCAGTAGTATAGGACCTAACACTGAAGCTTTCTTT. Amino acid sequence: CASSIGPNTEAFF.

This chain connects TRBV4-1 to TRBJ2-2; perhaps TRBD2 as D (5 bases). Trimming took off 4 bases at V and 1 base at J, with 10 bases between the two ends. Germline V gene sequence: CDR1 MGHRA, CDR2 YSYEKL. The CDR3 loop spans 15 amino acids. This chain's CDR3 is CASSRGLLNTGELFF. The CDR3 nucleotides are TGCGCCAGCAGCCGAGGACTTTTGAACACCGGGGAGCTGTTTTTT.

The chain links TRBV12-2 to TRBJ2-1; the tabulated D call, TRBD2, remains unverified against the DNA. TRBV12-2 is tagged as a pseudogene. This CDR3 is built from 19 residues. The CDR3 coding sequence is TGTGCAAGTCGCTTTAGGTTCCCCCGACTAGCGGGAGCAGGGGATGAGCAGTTCTTC. This codes for CASRFRFPRLAGAGDEQFF.

The CDR3 bases are TGTGCCAGCAGAGCTAGCGGATTCTACAATGAGCAGTTCTTC. Protein product: CASRASGFYNEQFF. The chain has TRBV2 and TRBJ2-1, with 7 bases that match TRBD2. Germline values: CDR1 SNHLY, CDR2 FYNNEI. The junction had 5 bases not matched to a gene; V was cut back by 6 bases and J by 3 bases. The CDR3 length is 14 residues.